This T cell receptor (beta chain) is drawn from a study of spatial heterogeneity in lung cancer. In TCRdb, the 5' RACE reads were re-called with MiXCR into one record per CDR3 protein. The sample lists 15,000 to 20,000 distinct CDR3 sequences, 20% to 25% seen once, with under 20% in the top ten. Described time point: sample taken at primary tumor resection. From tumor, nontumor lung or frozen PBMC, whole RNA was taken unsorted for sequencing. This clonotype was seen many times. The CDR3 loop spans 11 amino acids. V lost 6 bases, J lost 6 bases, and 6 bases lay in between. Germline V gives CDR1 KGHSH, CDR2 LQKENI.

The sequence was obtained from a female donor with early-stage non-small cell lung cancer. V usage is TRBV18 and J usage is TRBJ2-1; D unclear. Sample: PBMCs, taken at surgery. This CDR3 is CASSIGNEQFF. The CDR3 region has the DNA TGTGCCAGCTCCATCGGCAATGAGCAGTTCTTC.